This T cell receptor (beta chain) emerged from a study of CD8 T cells in ankylosing spondylitis. CDR3 length equals 16 residues. CDR1 is MNHEY and CDR2 is SVGAGI in the germline V gene. The trim removed 0 bases at V and 2 bases at J, leaving 6 bases unmatched. TCR beta libraries were made by quantitative 5'-RACE with molecular barcodes. Via MiXCR, TCRdb re-called the 5' RACE reads, giving one row per CDR3 protein. Of some 270,000 distinct CDR3 sequences listed, roughly 32% were seen once; the top ten hold 4% to 5.5%. Whole-study results and caveats: Significant enrichment of disease-linked clones was reported in matched ankylosing spondylitis synovial fluid. One TCR beta motif, made up of 7 or 8 highly homologous variants, appeared characteristic of ankylosing spondylitis blood. Those disease-linked clones were CD8+; they were also relatively rare in peripheral blood.

On this clonotype: Its antigen is currently unknown.

This clonotype was sampled from a male donor with ankylosing spondylitis or in good health (not recorded which). This chain links TRBV6-5 with TRBJ2-5, with 7 bases matching TRBD2. Material: blood, either unsorted or a sorted T cell fraction (not recorded which). The CDR3 sequence is CASSYSSGLIQETQYF. The CDR3 DNA is TGTGCCAGCAGTTACTCTAGCGGGCTGATTCAAGAGACCCAGTACTTC.